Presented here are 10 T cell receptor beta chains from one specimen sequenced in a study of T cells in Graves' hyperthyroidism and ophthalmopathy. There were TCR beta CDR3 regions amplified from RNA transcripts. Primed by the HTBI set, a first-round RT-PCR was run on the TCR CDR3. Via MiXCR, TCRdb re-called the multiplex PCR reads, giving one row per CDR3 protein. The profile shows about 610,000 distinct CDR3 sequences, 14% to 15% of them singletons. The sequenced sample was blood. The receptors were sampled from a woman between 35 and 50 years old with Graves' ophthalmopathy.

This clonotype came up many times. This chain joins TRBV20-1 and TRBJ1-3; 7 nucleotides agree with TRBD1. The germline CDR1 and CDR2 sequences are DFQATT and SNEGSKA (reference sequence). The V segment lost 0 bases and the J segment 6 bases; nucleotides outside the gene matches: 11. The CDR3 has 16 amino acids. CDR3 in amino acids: CSARDSGRGFENTIYF. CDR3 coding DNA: TGCAGTGCTAGAGATTCCGGCAGGGGGTTTGAAAACACCATATATTTT.

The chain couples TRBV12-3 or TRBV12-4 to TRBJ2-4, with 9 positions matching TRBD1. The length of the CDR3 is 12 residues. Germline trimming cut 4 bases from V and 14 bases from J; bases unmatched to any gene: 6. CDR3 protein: CASSSQRTGEYF. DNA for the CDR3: TGTGCCAGCAGTTCCCAGAGGACAGGGGAGTACTTC.

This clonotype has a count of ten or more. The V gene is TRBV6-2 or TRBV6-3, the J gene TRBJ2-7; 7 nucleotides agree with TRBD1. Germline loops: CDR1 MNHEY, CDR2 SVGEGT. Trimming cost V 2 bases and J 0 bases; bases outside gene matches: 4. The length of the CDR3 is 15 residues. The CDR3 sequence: CASSYETGRSYEQYF. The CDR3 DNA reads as TGTGCCAGCAGTTACGAGACAGGGCGCTCCTACGAGCAGTACTTC.

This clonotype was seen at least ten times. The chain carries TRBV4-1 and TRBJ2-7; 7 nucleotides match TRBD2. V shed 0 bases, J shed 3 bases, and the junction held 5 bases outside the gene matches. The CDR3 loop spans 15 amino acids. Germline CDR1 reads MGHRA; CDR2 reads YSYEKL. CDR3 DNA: TGCGCCAGCAGCCAAGATCGGGGAGGGAGCTACGAGCAGTACTTC. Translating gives CASSQDRGGSYEQYF.

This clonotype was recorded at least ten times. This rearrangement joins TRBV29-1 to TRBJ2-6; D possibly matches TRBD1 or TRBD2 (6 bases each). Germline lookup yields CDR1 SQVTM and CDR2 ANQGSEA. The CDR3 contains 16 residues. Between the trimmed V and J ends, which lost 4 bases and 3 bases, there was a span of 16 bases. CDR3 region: CSVASSGGVGANVLTF. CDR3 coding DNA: TGCAGCGTTGCGTCTTCCGGGGGCGTTGGGGCCAACGTCCTGACTTTC. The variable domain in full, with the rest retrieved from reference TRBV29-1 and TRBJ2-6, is SAVISQKPSRDICQRGTSLTIQCQVDSQVTMMFWYRQQPGQSLTLIATANQGSEATYESGFVIDKFPISRPNLTFSTLTVSNMSPEDSSIYLCSVASSGGVGANVLTFGAGSRLTVL.

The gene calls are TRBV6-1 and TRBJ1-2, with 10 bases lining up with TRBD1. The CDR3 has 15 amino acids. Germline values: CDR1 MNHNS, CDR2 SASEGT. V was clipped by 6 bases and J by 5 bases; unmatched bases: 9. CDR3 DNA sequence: TGTGCCAGCAGCCTCGACAGGGGGCGACAGTATGGCTACACCTTC. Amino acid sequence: CASSLDRGRQYGYTF.

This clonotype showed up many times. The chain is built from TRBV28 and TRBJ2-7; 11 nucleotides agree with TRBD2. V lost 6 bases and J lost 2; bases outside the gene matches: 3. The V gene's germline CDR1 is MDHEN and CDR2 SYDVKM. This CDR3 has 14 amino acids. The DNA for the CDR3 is TGTGCCAGCAGACCGACTAGCGGGACCTACGAGCAGTACTTC. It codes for CASRPTSGTYEQYF.

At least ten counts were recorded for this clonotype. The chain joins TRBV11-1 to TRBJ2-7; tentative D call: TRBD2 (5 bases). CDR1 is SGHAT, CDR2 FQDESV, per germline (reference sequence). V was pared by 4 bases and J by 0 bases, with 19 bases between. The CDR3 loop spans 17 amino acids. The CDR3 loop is CASSSLGDAGSSYEQYF. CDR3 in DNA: TGTGCCAGCAGCTCCCTGGGCGATGCGGGTAGCTCCTACGAGCAGTACTTC.

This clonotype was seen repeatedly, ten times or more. The CDR3 region is CSARDLGRDGSYEQYF. The DNA of the CDR3 is TGCAGTGCTAGAGATCTCGGTAGGGATGGGTCCTACGAGCAGTACTTC. J is TRBJ2-7 and V is TRBV20-1; D unresolved. The germline V and J ends were trimmed by 0 bases and 1 base, with 16 bases remaining between them. The CDR3 runs to 16 residues. CDR1 is DFQATT, CDR2 SNEGSKA, per germline (reference sequence).

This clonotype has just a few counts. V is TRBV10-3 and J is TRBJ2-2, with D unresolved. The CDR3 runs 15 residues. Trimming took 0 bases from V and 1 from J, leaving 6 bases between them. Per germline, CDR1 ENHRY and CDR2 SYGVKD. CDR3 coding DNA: TGTGCCATCAGTGAGTCAGGTCTGAACACCGGGGAGCTGTTTTTT. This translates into CAISESGLNTGELFF.